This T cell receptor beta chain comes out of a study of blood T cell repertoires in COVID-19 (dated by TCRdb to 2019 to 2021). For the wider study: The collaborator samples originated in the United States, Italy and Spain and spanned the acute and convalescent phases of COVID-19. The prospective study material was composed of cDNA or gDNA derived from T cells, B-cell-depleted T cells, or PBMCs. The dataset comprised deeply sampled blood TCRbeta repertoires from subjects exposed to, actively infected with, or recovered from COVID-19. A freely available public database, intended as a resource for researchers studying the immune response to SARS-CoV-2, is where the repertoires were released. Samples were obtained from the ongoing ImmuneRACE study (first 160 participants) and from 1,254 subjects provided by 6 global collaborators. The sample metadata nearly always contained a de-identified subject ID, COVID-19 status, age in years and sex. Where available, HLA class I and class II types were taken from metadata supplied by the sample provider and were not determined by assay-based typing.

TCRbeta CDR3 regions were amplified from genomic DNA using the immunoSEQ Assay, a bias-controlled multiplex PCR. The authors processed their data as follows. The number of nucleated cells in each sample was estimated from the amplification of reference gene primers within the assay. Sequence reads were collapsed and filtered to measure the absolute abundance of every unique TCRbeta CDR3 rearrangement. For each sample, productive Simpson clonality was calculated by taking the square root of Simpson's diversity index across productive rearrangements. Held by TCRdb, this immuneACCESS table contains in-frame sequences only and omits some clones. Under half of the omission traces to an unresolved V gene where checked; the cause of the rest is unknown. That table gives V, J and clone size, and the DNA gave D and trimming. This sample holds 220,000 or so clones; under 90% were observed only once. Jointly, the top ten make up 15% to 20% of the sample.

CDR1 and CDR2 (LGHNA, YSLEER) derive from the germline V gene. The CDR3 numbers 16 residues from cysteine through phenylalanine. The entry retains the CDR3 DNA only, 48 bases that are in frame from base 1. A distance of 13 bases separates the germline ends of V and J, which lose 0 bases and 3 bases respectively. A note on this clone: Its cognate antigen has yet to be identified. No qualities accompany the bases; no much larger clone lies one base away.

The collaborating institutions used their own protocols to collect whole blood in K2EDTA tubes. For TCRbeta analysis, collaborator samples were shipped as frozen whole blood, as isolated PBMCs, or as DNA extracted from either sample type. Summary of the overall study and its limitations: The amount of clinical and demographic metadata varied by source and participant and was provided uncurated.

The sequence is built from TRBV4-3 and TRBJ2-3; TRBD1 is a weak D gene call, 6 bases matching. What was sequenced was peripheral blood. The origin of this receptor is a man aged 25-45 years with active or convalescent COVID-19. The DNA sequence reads TGCGCCAGCAGCCAAGATCGAGAGGGGGTGACAGATACGCAGTATTTT. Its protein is CASSQDREGVTDTQYF.